The rows below give T cell receptor beta chains drawn from one sample of a study of cytotoxic CD8 clonotypes in ibrutinib-treated CLL. The repertoire was sequenced with immunoSEQ multiplex PCR; TCRdb's copy has only in-frame clones and lacks some. The sample yields approximately 200,000 clones, around 70% seen once. This material consisted of PBMCs, taken after 24 months of ibrutinib treatment. The receptors shown here come from a human donor with chronic lymphocytic leukemia. Both conserved end residues are part of each CDR3. Each record gives: J gene, V gene, D gene, clone size, CDR3 DNA, CDR3 protein. D genes are given only for firm matches. Expanded clones are given a class, and other clones once, few, many or no size at all.

TRBJ2-3,TRBV19,-,-,TGTGCCAGTAGTATCAGTCCTAGCACAGATACGCAGTATTTT,CASSISPSTDTQYF
TRBJ2-1,TRBV19,TRBD2,-,TGTGCCAGTATCCCCAGCGGGAGAGCAAATGAGCAGTTCTTC,CASIPSGRANEQFF
TRBJ1-2,TRBV7-2,-,-,TGTGCCAGCAGCTTAGGTCCAAGCCTTAACTATGGCTACACCTTC,CASSLGPSLNYGYTF
TRBJ2-7,TRBV4-3,TRBD1,-,TGCGCCAGCAGCCGCGGGACAGGATCCTACGAGCAGTACTTC,CASSRGTGSYEQYF
TRBJ2-2,TRBV27,-,-,TGTGCCAGCAGTACCGGGACCGACAACACCGGGGAGCTGTTTTTT,CASSTGTDNTGELFF
TRBJ2-2,TRBV29-1,-,few,TGCAGCGTAACAAGGGGCACCGGGGAGCTGTTTTTT,CSVTRGTGELFF
TRBJ2-5,TRBV25-1,-,-,TGTGCCAGCAGTGGAATGACTAGAACGTACCAAGAGACCCAGTACTTC,CASSGMTRTYQETQYF
TRBJ1-4,TRBV27,-,-,TGTGCCAGCAGTTTATCGCGACAGCCTAATGAAAAACTGTTTTTT,CASSLSRQPNEKLFF
TRBJ2-7,TRBV5-1,TRBD2,-,TGCGCCAGCAGCTTGAGCGGGAGGTTCTACGAGCAGTACTTC,CASSLSGRFYEQYF
TRBJ1-1,TRBV30,-,-,TGTGCCTGGAGTGTGAGAGGCCTGGCTGAAGCTTTCTTT,CAWSVRGLAEAFF
TRBJ2-7,TRBV7-9,TRBD2,-,TGTGCCAGCAGCCCTTTTCTAGGACTAGCGGGAAACTACGAGCAGTACTTC,CASSPFLGLAGNYEQYF
TRBJ2-3,TRBV9,TRBD2,-,TGTGCCAGCAGCGTAGGGCGTCTAGCGGGAGGCGCCACAGATACGCAGTATTTT,CASSVGRLAGGATDTQYF
TRBJ2-5,TRBV7-8,-,-,TGTGCCAGCAGCCAGCTCCGGGCAGGCACTCAAGAGACCCAGTACTTC,CASSQLRAGTQETQYF
TRBJ2-1,TRBV2,-,-,TGTGCCAGCAGGGAAACCGGACTACCCAACAATGAGCAGTTCTTC,CASRETGLPNNEQFF
TRBJ1-5,TRBV28,-,-,TGTGCCAGCAGTTTTTCCACTTCGGATCAGCCCCAGCATTTT,CASSFSTSDQPQHF